This T cell receptor (beta chain) came from a study of shared clonotypes between healthy human individuals. Negatively enriched CD4+ T cells were divided by CD45RA into naive and memory. In regard to this clone: Its antigen is still unknown.

Study-wide points: Represented genetic and exposure-history diversity was restricted by having few donors. Sharing across four donors was highest in naive CD4 (roughly 5%) and lowest in memory CD8 (approximately 0.4%). Relative to clonotypes present in all four donors, those not shared had lower generation probabilities.

Using immunoSEQ multiplex PCR, the repertoire was profiled, and TCRdb retains in-frame clones only, with some absent. Among roughly 170,000 clones listed, over 50% were seen once. CDR1 and CDR2 from the germline V gene are SGHDN and FVKESK. The CDR3 length is 15 residues. The V gene lost 4 bases and the J gene lost 7 bases, with 19 bases spanning the gap. The sample was memory CD4+ T cells sorted from blood. Subset: CD45RA-negative fraction. This sequence was found in a young man in good health. The rearrangement joins TRBV14 to TRBJ2-5; either TRBD1 or TRBD2 may fit D (5 bases each). The DNA for the CDR3 is TGTGCCAGCAGCCGCAGAATCCAGGGACCGGGGACCCAGTACTTC. It specifies CASSRRIQGPGTQYF.